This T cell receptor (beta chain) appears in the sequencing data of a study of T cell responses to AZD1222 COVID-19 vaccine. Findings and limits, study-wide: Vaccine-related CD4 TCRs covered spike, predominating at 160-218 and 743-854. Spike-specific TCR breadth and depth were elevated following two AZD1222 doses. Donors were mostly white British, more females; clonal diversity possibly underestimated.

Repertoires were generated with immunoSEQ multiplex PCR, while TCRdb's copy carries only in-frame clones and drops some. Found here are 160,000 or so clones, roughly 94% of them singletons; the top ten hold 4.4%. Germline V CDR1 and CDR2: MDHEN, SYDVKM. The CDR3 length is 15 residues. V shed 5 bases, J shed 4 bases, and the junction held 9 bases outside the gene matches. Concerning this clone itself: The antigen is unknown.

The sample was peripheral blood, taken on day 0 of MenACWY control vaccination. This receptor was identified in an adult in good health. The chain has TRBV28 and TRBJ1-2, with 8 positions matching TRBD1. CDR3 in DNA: TGTGCCAGCAGTCCGGGACAGGACTCTGTCTATGGCTACACCTTC. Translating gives CASSPGQDSVYGYTF.